Here is one TCR beta chain with its context. The CDR3 is 15 residues long. V was trimmed by 2 bases and J by 2 bases, leaving 10 bases between them. The germline CDR1 and CDR2 sequences are LGHDT and YNNKEL (reference sequence). This record belongs to a study of control samples from healthy donors and cancer patients. Profiled with immunoSEQ multiplex PCR; TCRdb holds only in-frame clones, not every one. The data hold about 94,000 clones, with just over 90% observed a single time. Specimen: blood. The J gene is TRBJ1-3, the V gene TRBV3-1 (or the pseudogene TRBV3-2); no clear D. This TCR derives from a woman between 18 and 29 years old in good health. CDR3 loop: CASSQTIRAGNTIYF. In DNA, the CDR3 is TGTGCCAGCAGCCAAACTATTCGGGCTGGAAACACCATATATTTT.